Listed below are T cell receptor beta chains from one sample, sequenced in a study of T cell repertoires in cytomegalovirus infection. TCRdb ran MiXCR on the reads and lists one entry per CDR3 protein. Among 500,000 or so distinct CDR3 sequences listed, approximately 17% were seen once. Sequencing was done on a sample of CD8+ T cells from PBMCs. All receptors come from a human donor in good health (CMV status not recorded). Some clones in this sample may be carry-over from other donors' samples. The CDR3 runs from the conserved cysteine through the conserved F or W. The D gene is left open where the match is weak. Clone sizes are given selectively: once, few, many, or a class where the clone is expanded.

clone_size	d_call	v_call	j_call	cdr3_aa	cdr3_nt
many	.	TRBV7-9	TRBJ2-7	CASSFPRGRVASYEQYF	TGTGCCAGCAGCTTCCCGCGGGGCAGGGTCGCCTCCTACGAGCAGTACTTC
.	TRBD2	TRBV7-8	TRBJ2-7	CASSTQTSGVDYEQYF	TGTGCCAGCAGCACCCAGACTAGCGGCGTCGACTACGAGCAGTACTTC
many	TRBD2	TRBV7-8	TRBJ2-1	CASSLDGEGYNEQFF	TGTGCCAGCAGCTTAGATGGGGAGGGTTACAATGAGCAGTTCTTC
many	TRBD2	TRBV7-8	TRBJ2-7	CASSWGGRGSSYEQYF	TGTGCCAGCAGCTGGGGCGGGAGGGGGAGCTCCTACGAGCAGTACTTC
.	.	TRBV28	TRBJ2-1	CASSPGGARYNEQFF	TGTGCCAGCAGTCCCGGTGGGGCTCGGTACAATGAGCAGTTCTTC
.	TRBD2	TRBV5-6	TRBJ2-1	CASSLAQTSGGFSYNEQFF	TGTGCCAGCAGCTTGGCCCAAACTAGCGGGGGGTTCTCCTACAATGAGCAGTTCTTC
.	.	TRBV6-8	TRBJ2-1	CASSKGQDPYNEQFF	TGTGCCAGCAGCAAGGGGCAGGACCCCTACAATGAGCAGTTCTTC
.	TRBD1	TRBV13	TRBJ2-3	CASSLGFRTGGSTDTQYF	TGTGCCAGCAGCTTAGGCTTTAGGACAGGGGGTTCCACAGATACGCAGTATTTT
few	.	TRBV2	TRBJ2-7	CASSVEGPAAEGPRLREQYF	TGTGCCAGCAGTGTTGAGGGGCCCGCGGCGGAGGGCCCGCGGCTACGCGAGCAGTACTTC
many	TRBD2	TRBV7-9	TRBJ2-7	CASSRTLAGVASYEQYF	TGTGCCAGCAGCCGGACACTTGCGGGAGTAGCCTCCTACGAGCAGTACTTC
many	.	TRBV11-2	TRBJ2-3	CASIPPWGTTDTQYF	TGTGCCAGCATCCCCCCTTGGGGTACCACAGATACGCAGTATTTT
many	.	TRBV6-1	TRBJ2-1	CASSERVDYNEQFF	TGTGCCAGCAGTGAAAGGGTAGACTACAATGAGCAGTTCTTC
few	.	TRBV29-1	TRBJ1-3	CSGDFRNTIYF	TGCAGCGGGGACTTTAGAAACACCATATATTTT
many	TRBD2	TRBV4-1	TRBJ2-3	CASSHRPGLAGENTQYF	TGCGCCAGCAGCCACCGACCGGGACTAGCGGGAGAAAATACGCAGTATTTT
many	TRBD1	TRBV7-9	TRBJ1-2	CASSSYFGTGPSNYGYTF	TGTGCCAGCAGCTCCTATTTCGGGACAGGGCCCTCTAACTATGGCTACACCTTC
.	.	TRBV5-1	TRBJ2-2	CASRLRGGGSTGELFF	TGCGCCAGCCGCCTCCGAGGCGGTGGGAGCACCGGGGAGCTGTTTTTT
few	.	TRBV7-3	TRBJ2-2	CASSLTGSTGELFF	TGTGCCAGCAGCTTAACGGGAAGCACCGGGGAGCTGTTTTTT
.	TRBD1	TRBV29-1	TRBJ1-1	CSVEIPTGEAEAFF	TGCAGCGTTGAGATACCGACAGGGGAGGCTGAAGCTTTCTTT
.	TRBD1	TRBV27	TRBJ2-7	CASSFQGAYNEQYF	TGTGCCAGCAGTTTCCAGGGGGCGTATAACGAGCAGTACTTC
few	TRBD2	TRBV28	TRBJ2-7	CASSLMPKREGSYEQYF	TGTGCCAGCAGTCTTATGCCTAAGCGGGAGGGTTCCTACGAGCAGTACTTC
many	TRBD1	TRBV7-9	TRBJ1-1	CASSSGTGTNTEAFF	TGTGCCAGCAGCTCGGGGACAGGGACGAACACTGAAGCTTTCTTT
few	.	TRBV28	TRBJ1-2	CASSFSGTAYGYTF	TGTGCCAGCAGTTTTTCCGGGACCGCCTATGGCTACACCTTC
many	TRBD2	TRBV7-8	TRBJ2-1	CASSLGREVFF	TGTGCCAGCTCACTAGGGCGGGAGGTGTTCTTC
few	.	TRBV2	TRBJ2-1	CASRDGGGSSYNEQFF	TGTGCCAGCAGAGATGGAGGGGGCAGCTCCTACAATGAGCAGTTCTTC
many	.	TRBV7-9	TRBJ2-7	CASSLGGAGAHSYEQYF	TGTGCCAGCAGCCTAGGGGGGGCGGGAGCCCACTCCTACGAGCAGTACTTC
.	.	TRBV19	TRBJ1-1	CASIPPGTTEAFF	TGTGCCAGTATTCCCCCAGGGACCACTGAAGCTTTCTTT
.	TRBD2	TRBV15	TRBJ2-5	CATSRGLAGEETQYF	TGTGCCACCAGCAGAGGACTAGCGGGAGAAGAGACCCAGTACTTC
few	.	TRBV2	TRBJ2-7	CASSEAGLPGYEQYF	TGTGCCAGCAGTGAAGCGGGCCTCCCGGGGTACGAGCAGTACTTC
many	.	TRBV28	TRBJ1-1	CASSSWTDSTEAFF	TGTGCCAGCAGTTCTTGGACAGATTCCACTGAAGCTTTCTTT
.	.	TRBV20-1	TRBJ2-1	CSAPYPGGSPNEQFF	TGCAGTGCCCCATATCCGGGTGGGAGCCCCAATGAGCAGTTCTTC
many	TRBD1	TRBV7-9	TRBJ1-2	CASSASSGQGDYGYTF	TGTGCCAGCAGCGCGTCCTCTGGACAGGGGGACTATGGCTACACCTTC
many	.	TRBV7-9	TRBJ2-5	CASSSIRVKETQYF	TGTGCCAGCAGCTCCATCCGAGTCAAAGAGACCCAGTACTTC
.	.	TRBV29-1	TRBJ2-5	CSVPSGQGKTQYF	TGCAGCGTCCCCTCGGGTCAGGGCAAGACCCAGTACTTC
few	.	TRBV27	TRBJ2-1	CASSLMAGHEQFF	TGTGCCAGCAGTTTAATGGCGGGACATGAGCAGTTCTTC
few	.	TRBV4-2	TRBJ2-7	CASSQYLSEQYF	TGTGCCAGCAGCCAGTACTTAAGCGAGCAGTACTTC
many	.	TRBV7-6	TRBJ1-4	CASSFAGPPRGANEKLFF	TGTGCCAGCAGCTTTGCCGGTCCTCCAAGGGGAGCTAATGAAAAACTGTTTTTT
many	TRBD1	TRBV11-2	TRBJ1-1	CASSAGTGAMNTEAFF	TGTGCCAGCAGCGCCGGGACAGGGGCCATGAACACTGAAGCTTTCTTT
few	.	TRBV19	TRBJ2-5	CASSINPGPAIETQYF	TGTGCCAGTAGTATAAATCCCGGACCGGCGATCGAGACCCAGTACTTC
many	.	TRBV7-6	TRBJ1-2	CASSPRETNYGYTF	TGTGCCAGCAGTCCCAGGGAGACTAACTATGGCTACACCTTC
.	TRBD2	TRBV3-1	TRBJ2-5	CASSQEGLAVETQYF	TGTGCCAGCAGCCAAGAAGGGCTAGCGGTAGAGACCCAGTACTTC